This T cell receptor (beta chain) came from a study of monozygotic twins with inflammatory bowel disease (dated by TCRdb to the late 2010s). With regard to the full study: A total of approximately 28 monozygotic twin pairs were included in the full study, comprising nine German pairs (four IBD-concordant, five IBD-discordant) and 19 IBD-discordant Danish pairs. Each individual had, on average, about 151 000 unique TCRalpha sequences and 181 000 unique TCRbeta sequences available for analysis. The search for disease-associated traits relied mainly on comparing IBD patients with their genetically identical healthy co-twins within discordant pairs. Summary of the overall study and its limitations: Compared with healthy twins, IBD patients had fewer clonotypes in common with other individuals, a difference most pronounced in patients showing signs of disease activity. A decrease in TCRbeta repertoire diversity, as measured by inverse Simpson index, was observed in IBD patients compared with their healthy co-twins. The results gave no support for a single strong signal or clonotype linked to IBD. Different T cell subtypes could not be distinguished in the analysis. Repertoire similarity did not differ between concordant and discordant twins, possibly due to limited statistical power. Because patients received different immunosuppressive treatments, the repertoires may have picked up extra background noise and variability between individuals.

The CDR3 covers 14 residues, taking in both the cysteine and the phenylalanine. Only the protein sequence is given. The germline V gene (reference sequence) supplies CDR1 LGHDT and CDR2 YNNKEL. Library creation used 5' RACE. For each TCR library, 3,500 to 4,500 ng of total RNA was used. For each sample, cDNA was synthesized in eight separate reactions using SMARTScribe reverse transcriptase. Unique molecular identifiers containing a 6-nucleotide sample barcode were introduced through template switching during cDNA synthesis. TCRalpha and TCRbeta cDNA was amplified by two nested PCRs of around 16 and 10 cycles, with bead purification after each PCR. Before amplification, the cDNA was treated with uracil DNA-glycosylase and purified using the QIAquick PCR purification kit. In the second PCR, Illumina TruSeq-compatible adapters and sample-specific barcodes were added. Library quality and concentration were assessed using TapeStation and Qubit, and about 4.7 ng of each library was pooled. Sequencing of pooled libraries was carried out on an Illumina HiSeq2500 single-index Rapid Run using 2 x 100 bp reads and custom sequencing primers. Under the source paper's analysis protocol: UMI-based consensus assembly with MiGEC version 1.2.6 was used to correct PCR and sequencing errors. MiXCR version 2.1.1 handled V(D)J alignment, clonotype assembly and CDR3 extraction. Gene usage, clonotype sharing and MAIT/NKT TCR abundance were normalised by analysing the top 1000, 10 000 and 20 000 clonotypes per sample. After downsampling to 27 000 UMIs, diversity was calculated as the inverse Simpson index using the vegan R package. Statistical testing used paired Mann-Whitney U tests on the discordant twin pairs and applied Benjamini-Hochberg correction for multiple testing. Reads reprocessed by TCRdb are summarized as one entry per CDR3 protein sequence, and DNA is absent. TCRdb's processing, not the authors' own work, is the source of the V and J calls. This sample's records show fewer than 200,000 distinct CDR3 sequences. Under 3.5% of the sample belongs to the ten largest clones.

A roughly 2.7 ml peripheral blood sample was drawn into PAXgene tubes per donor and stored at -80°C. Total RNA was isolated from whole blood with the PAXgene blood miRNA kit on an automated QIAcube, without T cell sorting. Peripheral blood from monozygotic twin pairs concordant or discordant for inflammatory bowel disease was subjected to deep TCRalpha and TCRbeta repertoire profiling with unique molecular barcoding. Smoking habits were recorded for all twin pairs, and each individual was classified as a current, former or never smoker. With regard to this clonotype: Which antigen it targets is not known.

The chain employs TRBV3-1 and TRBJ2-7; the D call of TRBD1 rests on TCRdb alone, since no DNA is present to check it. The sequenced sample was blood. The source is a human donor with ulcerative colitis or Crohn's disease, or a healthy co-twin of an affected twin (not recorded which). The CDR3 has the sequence CASSQGTGRLEQYF.